Listed below are T cell receptor beta chains from one sample, sequenced in a study of blood T cell repertoires in COVID-19. Repertoires were generated with immunoSEQ multiplex PCR, while TCRdb's copy carries only in-frame clones and drops some. The data show 250,000 to 350,000 clones, about 89% seen once. The sample consisted of peripheral blood. The receptor set was obtained from a woman aged 55-70 years with acute or convalescent COVID-19. The CDR3 runs from the conserved cysteine through the conserved F or W. D genes are given only for firm matches. Clone size appears in some rows only: once, few, many, or a class for an expanded clone.

clone_size	v_call	d_call	j_call	cdr3_aa	cdr3_nt
NA	TRBV11-2	TRBD2	TRBJ2-3	CASSLGGGGDTQYF	TGTGCCAGCAGCTTAGGCGGGGGTGGAGATACGCAGTATTTT
NA	TRBV24-1	TRBD2	TRBJ2-1	CATASGRYNEQFF	TGTGCCACCGCTAGCGGGAGGTACAATGAGCAGTTCTTC
NA	TRBV5-8	NA	TRBJ1-1	CASSLLGEAFF	TGTGCCAGCAGCTTACTCGGGGAAGCTTTCTTT
NA	TRBV28	TRBD2	TRBJ2-7	CASTTSGKILGQYF	TGTGCCAGCACTACTAGCGGGAAAATACTGGGGCAGTACTTC
NA	TRBV12-2	NA	TRBJ1-1	CASRSSYRNTEAFF	TGTGCAAGTCGCTCCAGCTACAGGAACACTGAAGCTTTCTTT
NA	TRBV7-2	NA	TRBJ2-3	CASSLDLWGRMADTQYF	TGTGCCAGCAGCTTAGACCTCTGGGGGAGGATGGCAGATACGCAGTATTTT
NA	TRBV7-8	NA	TRBJ2-7	CASSLRRTDPYEQYF	TGTGCCAGCAGCTTACGTCGGACAGACCCCTACGAGCAGTACTTC
NA	TRBV19	TRBD2	TRBJ2-1	CASSITSGYNEQFF	TGTGCCAGTAGTATAACTAGCGGATATAATGAGCAGTTCTTC
NA	TRBV6-2/TRBV6-3	NA	TRBJ1-1	CASSFQVNTEAFF	TGTGCCAGCAGTTTTCAGGTAAACACTGAAGCTTTCTTT
NA	TRBV3-1/TRBV3-2	NA	TRBJ1-6	CASSQMEGTSPLHF	TGTGCCAGCAGCCAAATGGAGGGGACTTCACCCCTCCACTTT
few	TRBV27	TRBD1	TRBJ1-5	CASSYGTGASQPQHF	TGTGCCAGCAGCTATGGGACAGGGGCTAGTCAGCCCCAGCATTTT
NA	TRBV7-9	NA	TRBJ2-1	CASSFRNEQFF	TGTGCCAGCAGCTTCCGCAATGAGCAGTTCTTC
NA	TRBV4-3	NA	TRBJ2-1	CASSLSSVSYNEQFF	TGCGCCAGCAGCCTATCTAGCGTCTCCTACAATGAGCAGTTCTTC
NA	TRBV7-6	TRBD1	TRBJ2-2	CASSKGQGANTGELFF	TGTGCCAGCAGCAAGGGACAGGGGGCGAACACCGGGGAGCTGTTTTTT
NA	TRBV20-1	NA	TRBJ2-3	CSARDRDTQYF	TGCAGTGCTAGAGACCGAGATACGCAGTATTTT
NA	TRBV5-1	TRBD1	TRBJ1-2	CASSPGTGGNYGYTF	TGCGCCAGCAGCCCCGGGACAGGGGGCAACTATGGCTACACCTTC
NA	TRBV5-5	NA	TRBJ1-2	CASSLGGPSGYTF	TGTGCCAGCAGCTTGGGGGGGCCTAGTGGCTACACCTTC